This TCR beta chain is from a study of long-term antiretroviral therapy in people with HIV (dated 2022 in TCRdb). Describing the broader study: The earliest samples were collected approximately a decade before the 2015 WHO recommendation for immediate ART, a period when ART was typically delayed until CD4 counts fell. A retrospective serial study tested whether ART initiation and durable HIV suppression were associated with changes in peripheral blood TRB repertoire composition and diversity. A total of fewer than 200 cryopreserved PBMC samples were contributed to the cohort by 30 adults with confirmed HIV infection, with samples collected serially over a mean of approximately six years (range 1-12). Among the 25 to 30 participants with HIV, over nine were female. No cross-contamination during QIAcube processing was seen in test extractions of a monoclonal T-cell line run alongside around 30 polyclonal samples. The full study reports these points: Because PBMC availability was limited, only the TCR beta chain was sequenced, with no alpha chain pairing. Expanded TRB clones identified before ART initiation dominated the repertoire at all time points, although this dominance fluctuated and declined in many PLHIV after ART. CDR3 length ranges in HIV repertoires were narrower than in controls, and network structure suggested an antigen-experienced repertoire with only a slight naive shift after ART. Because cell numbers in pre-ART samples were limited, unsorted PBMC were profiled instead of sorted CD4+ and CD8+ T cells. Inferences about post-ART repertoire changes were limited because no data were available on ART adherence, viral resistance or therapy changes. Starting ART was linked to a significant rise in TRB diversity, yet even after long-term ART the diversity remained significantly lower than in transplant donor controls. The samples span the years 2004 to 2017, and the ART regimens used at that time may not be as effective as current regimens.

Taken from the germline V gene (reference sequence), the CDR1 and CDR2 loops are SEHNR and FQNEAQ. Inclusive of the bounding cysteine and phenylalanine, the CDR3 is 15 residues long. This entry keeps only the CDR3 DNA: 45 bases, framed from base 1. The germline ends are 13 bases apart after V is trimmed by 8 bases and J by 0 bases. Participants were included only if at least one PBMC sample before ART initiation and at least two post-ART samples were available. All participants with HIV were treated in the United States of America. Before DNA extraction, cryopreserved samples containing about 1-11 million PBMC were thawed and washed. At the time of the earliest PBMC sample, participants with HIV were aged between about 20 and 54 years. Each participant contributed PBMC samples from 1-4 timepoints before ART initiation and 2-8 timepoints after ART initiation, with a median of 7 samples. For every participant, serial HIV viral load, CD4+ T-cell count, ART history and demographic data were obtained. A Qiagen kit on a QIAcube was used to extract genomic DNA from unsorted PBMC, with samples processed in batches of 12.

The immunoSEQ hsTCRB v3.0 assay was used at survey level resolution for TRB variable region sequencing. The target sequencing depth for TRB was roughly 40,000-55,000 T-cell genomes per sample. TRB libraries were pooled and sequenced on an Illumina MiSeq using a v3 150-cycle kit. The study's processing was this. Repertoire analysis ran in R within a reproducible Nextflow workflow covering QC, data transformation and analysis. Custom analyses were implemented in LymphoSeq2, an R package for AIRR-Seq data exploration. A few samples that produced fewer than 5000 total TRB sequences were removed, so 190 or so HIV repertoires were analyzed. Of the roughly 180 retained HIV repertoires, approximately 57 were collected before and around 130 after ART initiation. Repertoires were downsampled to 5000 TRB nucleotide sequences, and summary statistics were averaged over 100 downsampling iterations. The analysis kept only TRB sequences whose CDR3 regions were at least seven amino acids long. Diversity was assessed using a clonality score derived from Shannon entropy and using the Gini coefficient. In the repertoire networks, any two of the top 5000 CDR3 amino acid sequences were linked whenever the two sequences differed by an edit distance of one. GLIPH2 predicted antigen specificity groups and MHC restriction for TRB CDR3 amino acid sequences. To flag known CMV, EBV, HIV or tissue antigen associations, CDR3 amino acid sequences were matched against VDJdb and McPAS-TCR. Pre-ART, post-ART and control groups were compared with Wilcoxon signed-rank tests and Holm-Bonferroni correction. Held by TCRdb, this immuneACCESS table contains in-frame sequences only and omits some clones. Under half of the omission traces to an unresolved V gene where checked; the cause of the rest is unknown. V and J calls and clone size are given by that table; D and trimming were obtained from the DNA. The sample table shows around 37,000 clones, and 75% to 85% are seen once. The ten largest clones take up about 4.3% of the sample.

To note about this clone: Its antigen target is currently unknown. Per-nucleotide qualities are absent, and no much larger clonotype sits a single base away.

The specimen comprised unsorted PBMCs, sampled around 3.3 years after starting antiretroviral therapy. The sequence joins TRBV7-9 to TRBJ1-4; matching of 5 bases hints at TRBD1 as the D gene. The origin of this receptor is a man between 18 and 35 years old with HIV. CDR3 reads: CASRTRDATNEKLFF. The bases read TGTGCCAGCCGGACTCGGGACGCAACTAATGAAAAACTGTTTTTT.